Following are 30 T cell receptor beta chains from one sample sequenced in a study of regulatory dendritic cells for organ transplantation. Assay used: immunoSEQ multiplex PCR; TCRdb lists only in-frame clones, some missing. The sample has 25,000 to 30,000 clones, approximately 79% seen once. Material for sequencing was memory CD4+ T cells from blood. As for subset: CD45RO+ memory T cells. The receptors were sampled from a human donor in good health.

This sequence joins TRBV7-9 and TRBJ1-2; 9 positions match TRBD1. This CDR3 is 16 amino acids long. The V gene's germline CDR1 is SEHNR and CDR2 FQNEAQ (reference sequence). Trimming took 7 bases from V and 3 from J; bases not matched to a gene: 12. DNA of the CDR3: TGTGCCAGCAACCCAATCCGGGACAGGGTTGACTATGGCTACACCTTC. Translated: CASNPIRDRVDYGYTF. Full variable domain (remainder filled in from reference TRBV7-9 and TRBJ1-2): DTGVSQNPRHKITKRGQNVTFRCDPISEHNRLYWYRQTLGQGPEFLTYFQNEAQLEKSRLLSDRFSAERPKGSFSTLEIQRTEQGDSAMYLCASNPIRDRVDYGYTFGSGTRLTVV.

The chain is built from TRBV11-2 and TRBJ2-3; TRBD2 might be the D (6 bases). This CDR3 has 14 residues. The V gene lost 5 bases and the J gene lost 3 bases, with 12 bases spanning the gap. CDR1 is SGHAT, CDR2 FQNNGV, per germline. CDR3 DNA: TGTGCCAGCAGCCAAATAGCGGTTACAGATACGCAGTATTTT. The encoded protein is CASSQIAVTDTQYF.

The CDR3 spells CASSSGWEGWVNTEAFF. Here the CDR3 DNA reads TGTGCCAGTAGCTCCGGTTGGGAGGGTTGGGTGAACACTGAAGCTTTCTTT. The chain uses TRBV19 and TRBJ1-1, with D unresolved. Germline V CDR1 and CDR2: LNHDA, SQIVND (reference sequence). Deletions cut 6 bases from V and 0 bases from J, with 20 bases between. The CDR3 covers 17 residues.

This clone was picked up one time. V is TRBV27 and J is TRBJ2-7; D unresolved. Germline assignment: CDR1 MNHEY and CDR2 SMNVEV (reference sequence). V was pared by 2 bases and J by 4 bases, with 9 bases between. The CDR3 consists of 13 residues. The CDR3 DNA reads TGTGCCAGCAGTTTAAAGGATCATTACGAGCAGTACTTC. This codes for CASSLKDHYEQYF.

The chain recombines TRBV2 with TRBJ2-3; weak D call: TRBD2 (5 bases). Germline V gives CDR1 SNHLY, CDR2 FYNNEI. Deletions cut 3 bases from V and 6 bases from J, with 10 bases between. The CDR3 runs 13 residues. The CDR3 sequence is CASSEILGDTQYF. The CDR3 DNA is TGTGCCAGCAGTGAGATACTAGGGGATACGCAGTATTTT.

The rearrangement joins TRBV28 to TRBJ1-4; a weak D match, TRBD1 (5 bases). Germline V gives CDR1 MDHEN, CDR2 SYDVKM. Trimming took 3 bases from V and 12 from J, leaving 14 bases between them. The CDR3 runs 13 residues. CDR3 sequence reads: CASSFSTPGELFF. The CDR3 nucleotides are TGTGCCAGCAGTTTTTCCACCCCGGGGGAACTGTTTTTT.

J is TRBJ1-3 and V is TRBV7-6; a weak D match, TRBD1 (6 bases). The V end was cut by 11 bases, the J end by 0 bases, with 20 bases between. Looked up from germline, CDR1 is SGHVS and CDR2 is FNYEAQ. The CDR3 sequence is 16 residues long. CDR3 protein: CASSTGTPSSGNTIYF. In DNA, the CDR3 is TGTGCCTCCTCTACCGGGACACCGAGCTCTGGAAACACCATATATTTT. Together with reference TRBV7-6 and TRBJ1-3, the CDR3 gives the full variable domain: GAGVSQSPRYKVTKRGQDVALRCDPISGHVSLYWYRQALGQGPEFLTYFNYEAQQDKSGLPNDRFSAERPEGSISTLTIQRTEQRDSAMYRCASSTGTPSSGNTIYFGEGSWLTVV.

The chain uses TRBV14 and TRBJ1-1, with D hard to call. The CDR3 is made up of 16 amino acids. Trimming shortened V by 1 base and J by 3 bases, and 15 bases separated the two germline ends. Germline V lookup: CDR1 SGHDN, CDR2 FVKESK. The CDR3 spells CASSQGSGAAYTEAFF. The DNA for the CDR3 is TGTGCCAGCAGCCAAGGGTCCGGCGCCGCTTACACTGAAGCTTTCTTT.

This chain connects TRBV30 to TRBJ2-2, with D perhaps TRBD1 (5 bases). V was shortened by 0 bases and J by 6 bases, with 11 bases between the two germline ends. Per germline, CDR1 GTSNPN and CDR2 SVGIG (reference sequence). This CDR3 comprises 14 residues. CDR3 in DNA: TGTGCCTGGAGTGTATGGGGCTCCCCCGGGGAGCTGTTTTTT. It is translated as CAWSVWGSPGELFF.

This sequence joins TRBV27 and TRBJ1-5; perhaps TRBD1 as D (6 bases). The length of the CDR3 is 14 residues. CDR1 is MNHEY and CDR2 is SMNVEV in the germline V gene (reference sequence). V lost 2 bases to trimming and J lost 8 bases, with 13 bases between them. The CDR3 is CASSLRGGAEPQHF. In nucleotides, the CDR3 is TGTGCCAGCAGTTTAAGGGGGGGCGCGGAGCCCCAGCATTTT.

This chain joins TRBV28 and TRBJ2-7; D is unresolved. Germline V gene data show CDR1 as MDHEN and CDR2 as SYDVKM. V lost 5 bases and J lost 4, with 12 bases in between. The CDR3 is 13 residues long. CDR3: CASSPRTTYEQYF. CDR3 bases: TGTGCCAGCAGTCCTCGGACCACTTACGAGCAGTACTTC.

Only a few counts were recorded for this clone. The chain combines TRBV30 with TRBJ1-1; D is unresolved. V was clipped by 3 bases and J by 0 bases, with 2 bases between them. CDR1 GTSNPN and CDR2 SVGIG come from the germline V gene (reference sequence). This CDR3 has 11 amino acids. The chain's CDR3 is CAWRVNTEAFF. The CDR3, as DNA: TGTGCCTGGAGGGTGAACACTGAAGCTTTCTTT.

The rearrangement links TRBV27 to TRBJ1-6; the D gene is possibly TRBD1 (5 bases). Germline CDR1 is MNHEY and CDR2 is SMNVEV (reference sequence). V lost 5 bases and J lost 7, with 15 bases in between. This CDR3 has 15 residues. The CDR3 nucleotides read TGTGCCAGCAGTACATCGCGACAGTTAAATTCACCCCTCCACTTT. As protein: CASSTSRQLNSPLHF.

The chain recombines TRBV9 with TRBJ2-5; 7 nucleotides agree with TRBD2. The germline CDR1 and CDR2 sequences are SGDLS and YYNGEE. The CDR3 spans 15 residues. With 4 bases clipped from V and 5 bases from J, the junction kept 11 bases outside the gene matches. CDR3 DNA sequence: TGTGCCAGCAGCCCCTTCGCTAGCGGTCTTGAGACCCAGTACTTC. Amino acid sequence: CASSPFASGLETQYF.

The J gene is TRBJ1-2, the V gene TRBV7-9; 9 nucleotides line up with TRBD1. Trimming cost V 5 bases and J 4 bases; bases outside gene matches: 8. Germline V gene data show CDR1 as SEHNR and CDR2 as FQNEAQ (reference sequence). The CDR3 runs to 15 residues. The CDR3 DNA is TGTGCCAGCAGCGATACAGGGGGCGACCTCTATGGCTACACCTTC. Amino acid sequence: CASSDTGGDLYGYTF.

The chain employs TRBV15 and TRBJ1-4; unclear D gene. Per germline, CDR1 LNHNV and CDR2 YYDKDF (reference sequence). Trimming left V 1 base short and J 7 bases short, with 4 bases between. This CDR3 contains 12 residues. The CDR3 protein is CATSRASEKLFF. The CDR3 DNA reads as TGTGCCACCAGCAGAGCAAGTGAAAAACTGTTTTTT.

The chain combines TRBV5-1 with TRBJ2-7; D may be TRBD1 or TRBD2 (5 bases each). From germline, CDR1 is SGHRS and CDR2 YFSETQ. V dropped 0 bases and J dropped 2 bases, with 12 bases sitting between them. The CDR3 totals 15 residues. CDR3 nucleotides: TGCGCCAGCAGCTTGGATCCTGGGGGTACCTACGAGCAGTACTTC. It encodes CASSLDPGGTYEQYF.

This clone was counted a single time. The rearrangement joins TRBV9 to TRBJ2-5; either TRBD1 or TRBD2 may fit D (6 bases each). The CDR3 runs 14 residues. The germline V gene encodes CDR1 SGDLS and CDR2 YYNGEE. Between the trimmed V and J ends, which lost 4 bases and 4 bases, there was a span of 14 bases. The CDR3, as DNA: TGTGCCAGCAGCCCTTCCCGGGGGCCAGAGACCCAGTACTTC. Translating gives CASSPSRGPETQYF.

The chain employs TRBV29-1 and TRBJ1-1; D call uncertain. Between the trimmed V and J ends, which lost 4 bases and 3 bases, there was a span of 6 bases. The CDR3 runs to 11 residues. The germline CDR1 and CDR2 sequences are SQVTM and ANQGSEA. CDR3 loop: CSVAGYTEAFF. In DNA, the CDR3 is TGCAGCGTTGCGGGGTACACTGAAGCTTTCTTT.

J is TRBJ2-5 and V is TRBV28, with D perhaps given as TRBD1 or TRBD2 (5 bases each). The CDR3 sequence is 15 residues long. Germline loops: CDR1 MDHEN, CDR2 SYDVKM. Trimming stripped 7 bases from V and 2 bases from J, with 17 bases between. The CDR3 sequence is CASTEPRGIQETQYF. CDR3 nucleotide sequence: TGTGCCAGCACCGAACCGAGGGGTATACAAGAGACCCAGTACTTC. The whole variable domain, filled in from reference TRBV28 and TRBJ2-5, reads DVKVTQSSRYLVKRTGEKVFLECVQDMDHENMFWYRQDPGLGLRLIYFSYDVKMKEKGDIPEGYSVSREKKERFSLILESASTNQTSMYLCASTEPRGIQETQYFGPGTRLLVL.

V usage is TRBV19 and J usage is TRBJ1-4; D not resolved. The germline CDR1 and CDR2 sequences are LNHDA and SQIVND (reference sequence). Trimming pared 10 bases from V and 6 bases from J, leaving 15 bases between. This CDR3 has 13 residues. CDR3 DNA: TGTGCCACCGCCGAGACACCTTATGAAAAACTGTTTTTT. As protein: CATAETPYEKLFF.

This chain uses TRBV7-8 with TRBJ1-2, with 8 positions matching TRBD1. CDR1 SGHVS and CDR2 FQNEAQ come from the germline V gene. This CDR3 comprises 15 residues. J lost 5 bases, V lost 0 bases, and 5 bases had no gene match. The DNA of the CDR3 is TGTGCCAGCAGCTTAGCCCCAGGGGGCGGATATGGCTACACCTTC. It specifies CASSLAPGGGYGYTF. The variable domain in full, completed from reference TRBV7-8 and TRBJ1-2, reads GAGVSQSPRYKVAKRGQDVALRCDPISGHVSLFWYQQALGQGPEFLTYFQNEAQLDKSGLPSDRFFAERPEGSVSTLKIQRTQQEDSAVYLCASSLAPGGGYGYTFGSGTRLTVV.

The V gene is TRBV30, the J gene TRBJ2-3, with D unclear. The CDR3 has 10 amino acids. Germline lookup yields CDR1 GTSNPN and CDR2 SVGIG (reference sequence). V lost 5 bases, J lost 9 bases, and 9 bases lay in between. This chain's CDR3 is CAWGVLTQYF. The CDR3 DNA reads as TGTGCCTGGGGGGTATTGACGCAGTATTTT.

The chain employs TRBV19 and TRBJ1-2; 11 positions agree with TRBD1. Germline values: CDR1 LNHDA, CDR2 SQIVND (reference sequence). This CDR3 contains 15 residues. J lost 3 bases, V lost 4 bases, and 4 bases had no gene match. The CDR3 loop is CASSTRTGGDYGYTF. The CDR3 region has the DNA TGTGCCAGTAGTACACGGACAGGGGGCGACTATGGCTACACCTTC.

The rearrangement links TRBV29-1 to TRBJ1-2; D unresolved. The CDR3 sequence is 14 residues long. V gave up 3 bases and J gave up 0 bases, with 11 bases separating them. Germline-derived CDR1 and CDR2 are SQVTM and ANQGSEA. The CDR3 is CSVDFGGANYGYTF. The CDR3 DNA is TGCAGCGTTGACTTCGGTGGAGCTAACTATGGCTACACCTTC.

The chain uses TRBV27 and TRBJ1-1, with D perhaps TRBD1 (6 bases). V was shortened by 5 bases and J by 2 bases, with 21 bases between the two germline ends. The CDR3 is made up of 17 amino acids. Per germline, CDR1 MNHEY and CDR2 SMNVEV (reference sequence). The CDR3 is CASSPSVTRGDNTEAFF. DNA of the CDR3: TGTGCCAGCAGTCCCTCGGTCACCAGGGGTGATAACACTGAAGCTTTCTTT.

The chain couples TRBV2 to TRBJ2-5; D is unresolved. The CDR3 runs to 12 residues. Trimming took off 1 base at V and 8 bases at J, with 8 bases between the two ends. CDR1 is SNHLY and CDR2 is FYNNEI in the germline V gene. CDR3 nucleotide sequence: TGTGCCAGCAGTGAAGAGAGCTATACCCAGTACTTC. Translation gives CASSEESYTQYF.

This sequence joins TRBV6-1 and TRBJ1-2, with D possibly TRBD1 on 6 matching bases. The CDR3 extends over 13 amino acids. V gave up 9 bases and J gave up 3 bases, with 14 bases separating them. Germline V lookup: CDR1 MNHNS, CDR2 SASEGT. This CDR3 reads CARPTGADYGYTF. The CDR3 DNA reads as TGTGCCAGACCAACGGGGGCAGACTATGGCTACACCTTC.

This clone was picked up a small number of times. V gene TRBV7-3 combines with J gene TRBJ2-1, with D possibly matching TRBD1 (5 bases). Between the trimmed V and J ends, which lost 3 bases and 3 bases, there was a span of 12 bases. The CDR3 length is 15 residues. The V gene's germline CDR1 is SGHTA and CDR2 FQGTGA. In DNA form, the CDR3 reads TGTGCCAGCAGCTTGTTCCAGGGATACTACAATGAGCAGTTCTTC. Protein sequence: CASSLFQGYYNEQFF. Combining the CDR3 with reference TRBV7-3 and TRBJ2-1 gives the whole variable domain GAGVSQTPSNKVTEKGKYVELRCDPISGHTALYWYRQSLGQGPEFLIYFQGTGAADDSGLPNDRFFAVRPEGSVSTLKIQRTERGDSAVYLCASSLFQGYYNEQFFGPGTRLTVL.

The CDR3 region has the DNA TGCGCCAGCAATATGAACCGGGACAGGGTCCCAGATACGCAGTATTTT. This sequence encodes CASNMNRDRVPDTQYF. V usage is TRBV23-1 and J usage is TRBJ2-3; 9 bases map to TRBD1. TRBV23-1 is classed as an ORF, of uncertain function. There are 16 residues in the CDR3. V dropped 7 bases and J dropped 4; count of bases not matched to a gene: 12.